This TCR beta chain was found in a study of blood T cell repertoires in COVID-19. About the research overall: Whether acute or convalescent, the COVID-19 samples came from the United States, Italy and Spain. PBMCs, B-cell-depleted T cells, or T cells were the source of the cDNA or gDNA that made up the material.

Unmatched junction bases numbered 6, after V lost 2 bases and J lost 1 base. This CDR3 spans 17 amino acids. Germline V gene sequence: CDR1 SGHNT, CDR2 YYREEE (reference sequence). In the authors' workflow: Counts of nucleated cells, estimated from reference gene primer amplification, were obtained. Profiling relied on immunoSEQ multiplex PCR, and the TCRdb table lists in-frame clones only, not all of them. V, J and clone size derive from that table, while D and trimming were established from the DNA sequence. Here the sample spans more than 65,000 clones, under 95% being singletons. The source is a human donor in a cohort sampled during active COVID-19. The sample comprised peripheral blood. The chain has TRBV5-4 and TRBJ2-7, with 13 bases matching TRBD2. Here the CDR3 reads CASSLLGTSGESYEQYF. In DNA form, the CDR3 reads TGTGCCAGCAGCTTACTCGGGACTAGCGGGGAGTCCTACGAGCAGTACTTC.